These 28 T cell receptor beta chains were all obtained from the same sample, sequenced in a study of PD-1 blockade in classical Hodgkin lymphoma. Time point in this sample: cycle 4 day 1 (C4D1), after more than five weeks of nivolumab. The patients all showed relapse after autologous stem cell transplantation, while their brentuximab vedotin exposure varied. Assay used: immunoSEQ multiplex PCR; TCRdb lists only in-frame clones, some missing. The table includes some 100,000 clones, just over 90% detected once. The sequencing here drew on peripheral blood mononuclear cells (PBMCs), taken before the fourth cycle of nivolumab. The receptor source for this set is a human donor with classical Hodgkin lymphoma.

V is TRBV13 and J is TRBJ2-5, with 9 bases lining up with TRBD2. V shed 1 base, J shed 3 bases, and the junction held 6 bases outside the gene matches. CDR1 is PRHDT and CDR2 is FYEKMQ in the germline V gene (reference sequence). The CDR3 contains 16 residues. Here the CDR3 reads CASSLVTASGKETQYF. CDR3 nucleotide sequence: TGTGCCAGCAGCTTAGTGACGGCTAGCGGGAAAGAGACCCAGTACTTC.

CDR3: CASSPIRGSLPEAFF. The DNA of the CDR3 is TGTGCCAGCAGCCCCATCCGGGGGAGCTTGCCTGAAGCTTTCTTT. The chain joins TRBV9 to TRBJ1-1, with a possible D match to TRBD1 (5 bases). V was clipped by 4 bases and J by 6 bases, with 19 bases between them. Germline CDR1 SGDLS, CDR2 YYNGEE. The CDR3 extends over 15 amino acids.

A single count supports this clone. This sequence joins TRBV9 and TRBJ1-2; 7 nucleotides match TRBD1. Germline values: CDR1 SGDLS, CDR2 YYNGEE. The CDR3 spans 16 residues. Trimming took 3 bases from V and 5 from J; bases not matched to a gene: 13. CDR3 in amino acids: CASSARIGQVTYGYTF. DNA for the CDR3: TGTGCCAGCAGCGCCCGAATAGGACAGGTGACTTATGGCTACACCTTC.

The V and J genes are TRBV27 and TRBJ2-7; D possibly corresponds to TRBD2 (5 bases). The V gene lost 6 bases and the J gene lost 0 bases, with 9 bases spanning the gap. The CDR3 has 13 residues. Germline lookup yields CDR1 MNHEY and CDR2 SMNVEV (reference sequence). The CDR3 here is CASSLEGSYEQYF. The CDR3 DNA follows: TGTGCCAGCAGCTTAGAGGGCTCCTACGAGCAGTACTTC.

This chain joins TRBV6-5 and TRBJ2-1; D gene uncertain. This CDR3 is 15 amino acids long. V was cut by 2 bases and J by 4 bases, with 12 bases left in between. The germline gives CDR1 MNHEY, CDR2 SVGAGI. The CDR3 DNA reads TGTGCCAGCAGTTACACACAAATCCAATACAATGAGCAGTTCTTC. Translating it yields CASSYTQIQYNEQFF.

This clone was detected once. This chain connects TRBV27 to TRBJ1-2; 7 bases agree with TRBD1. This CDR3 is built from 13 residues. Trimming cost V 6 bases and J 3 bases; bases outside gene matches: 4. Looked up from germline, CDR1 is MNHEY and CDR2 is SMNVEV (reference sequence). CDR3: CASRYTGDYGYTF. As DNA, the CDR3 is TGTGCCAGCAGGTACACAGGGGACTATGGCTACACCTTC.

The rearrangement links TRBV18 to TRBJ1-1; D remains unclear. From germline, CDR1 is KGHSH and CDR2 LQKENI. Trimming left V 2 bases short and J 4 bases short, with 11 bases between. The CDR3 totals 14 residues. The DNA for the CDR3 is TGTGCCAGCTCACCAAGGGAAGACGGCACTGAAGCTTTCTTT. It translates to CASSPREDGTEAFF. The whole variable domain, remainder taken from reference TRBV18 and TRBJ1-1, is NAGVMQNPRHLVRRRGQEARLRCSPMKGHSHVYWYRQLPEEGLKFMVYLQKENIIDESGMPKERFSAEFPKEGPSILRIQQVVRGDSAAYFCASSPREDGTEAFFGQGTRLTVV.

V and J are TRBV28 and TRBJ1-2; TRBD1 is a possible D gene (6 bases). This CDR3 spans 16 amino acids. CDR1 and CDR2 from the germline V gene are MDHEN and SYDVKM. V shed 11 bases and J shed 4 bases, with 26 bases lying between them. CDR3 bases: TGTGCCGCGTGGGGGACAACCTTGATTAGAGTCTATGGCTACACCTTC. It encodes CAAWGTTLIRVYGYTF.

The chain carries TRBV9 and TRBJ2-1; 12 bases line up with TRBD2. Germline lookup yields CDR1 SGDLS and CDR2 YYNGEE. V lost 4 bases to trimming and J lost 7 bases; unmatched junction nucleotides: 15. The length of the CDR3 is 18 residues. The DNA for the CDR3 is TGTGCCAGCAGCCCTAGCCCCCGGACTAGCGGGATTAGGAATGAGCAGTTCTTC. Translation: CASSPSPRTSGIRNEQFF. Full variable domain (missing parts from reference TRBV9 and TRBJ2-1): DSGVTQTPKHLITATGQRVTLRCSPRSGDLSVYWYQQSLDQGLQFLIQYYNGEERAKGNILERFSAQQFPDLHSELNLSSLELGDSALYFCASSPSPRTSGIRNEQFFGPGTRLTVL.

This clone has a handful of counts. The CDR3: CASSGTSGNTGELFF. CDR3 coding DNA: TGCGCCAGCAGCGGGACTAGCGGGAACACCGGGGAGCTGTTTTTT. J is TRBJ2-2 and V is TRBV10-2, with 11 positions matching TRBD2. The CDR3 has 15 amino acids. V dropped 6 bases and J dropped 1; count of bases not matched to a gene: 1. Germline V gene sequence: CDR1 WSHSY, CDR2 SAAADI.

This chain's CDR3 is CAWSRDFSNEKLFF. In DNA form, the CDR3 reads TGTGCCTGGAGTCGGGACTTTTCTAATGAAAAACTGTTTTTT. The V and J genes are TRBV30 and TRBJ1-4; TRBD1 might be the D (5 bases). Per the germline V gene, CDR1 is GTSNPN and CDR2 is SVGIG (reference sequence). This CDR3 comprises 14 residues. Trimming pared 2 bases from V and 3 bases from J, leaving 10 bases between.

CDR3 in DNA: TGTGCCAGCAGTGAATCAGTTCGACAGACCCCAGATACGCAGTATTTT. It encodes CASSESVRQTPDTQYF. The chain combines TRBV6-4 with TRBJ2-3; perhaps TRBD1 as D (5 bases). The CDR3 has 16 residues. The germline V and J ends were trimmed by 3 bases and 4 bases, with 17 bases remaining between them. Looked up from germline, CDR1 is MRHNA and CDR2 is SNTAGT.

V is TRBV27 and J is TRBJ1-1, with D perhaps matching TRBD1 (5 bases). Per germline, CDR1 MNHEY and CDR2 SMNVEV (reference sequence). Between the trimmed V and J ends, which lost 3 bases and 5 bases, there was a span of 16 bases. This CDR3 has 15 residues. CDR3 in DNA: TGTGCCAGCAGTTTTGGTGGGGCGGGTGAGACTGAAGCTTTCTTT. Its protein product is CASSFGGAGETEAFF.

The chain is built from TRBV4-1 and TRBJ2-3; 10 nucleotides agree with TRBD2. With V trimmed by 1 base and J by 2 bases, 6 bases remained unmatched. The CDR3 totals 17 residues. Germline CDR1 MGHRA, CDR2 YSYEKL. The CDR3 coding sequence is TGCGCCAGCAGCCAAGTCGGACTAGCGGTTTTCACAGATACGCAGTATTTT. Translated: CASSQVGLAVFTDTQYF.

V usage is TRBV10-1 and J usage is TRBJ2-6; D is unclear. V shed 5 bases and J shed 5 bases, with 19 bases lying between them. The germline V gene has CDR1 WNHNN and CDR2 SYGVQD (reference sequence). The CDR3 is 17 amino acids. The CDR3 loop is CASSPDFAQSRANVLTF. CDR3 DNA sequence: TGCGCCAGCAGTCCTGATTTCGCACAAAGTCGGGCCAACGTCCTGACTTTC.

The V gene is TRBV7-9, the J gene TRBJ2-3; D is undetermined. The CDR3 has 12 amino acids. The germline V gene has CDR1 SEHNR and CDR2 FQNEAQ (reference sequence). With 1 base removed from V and 6 bases from J, the gap between germline ends came to 5 bases. CDR3 bases: TGTGCCAGCAGCTTAGGGGTGGATACGCAGTATTTT. The encoded protein is CASSLGVDTQYF.

V usage is TRBV19 and J usage is TRBJ2-7; no definite D call. From germline, CDR1 is LNHDA and CDR2 SQIVND (reference sequence). This CDR3 spans 16 amino acids. Trimming cost V 6 bases and J 3 bases, with 21 bases left between them. Here the CDR3 reads CASSPTWRHALYEQYF. In nucleotides, the CDR3 is TGTGCCAGTAGCCCCACCTGGCGCCACGCCCTCTACGAGCAGTACTTC.

The chain couples TRBV28 to TRBJ1-3, with a tentative D call TRBD1 (6 bases). Trimming cost V 2 bases and J 2 bases, with 13 bases left between them. Germline CDR1 is MDHEN and CDR2 is SYDVKM. The CDR3 has 16 amino acids. The CDR3 reads CASSLMVRGPGNTIYF. CDR3 coding DNA: TGTGCCAGCAGTTTAATGGTCAGGGGCCCTGGAAACACCATATATTTT.

The rearrangement uses TRBV13 and TRBJ2-7; 9 bases are a match to TRBD2. The CDR3 length is 15 residues. Losses at the gene ends were 6 bases for V and 2 bases for J; bases not matched to a gene: 8. Germline V gives CDR1 PRHDT, CDR2 FYEKMQ (reference sequence). CDR3 loop: CASSLLTSGPYEQYF. The DNA of the CDR3 is TGTGCCAGCAGTCTATTGACTAGCGGTCCCTACGAGCAGTACTTC.

This sequence joins TRBV5-4 and TRBJ1-2; tentative D call: TRBD1 (6 bases). The CDR3 loop spans 15 amino acids. Looked up from germline, CDR1 is SGHNT and CDR2 is YYREEE (reference sequence). The ends were cut back, 4 bases at V and 7 bases at J, with 20 bases in the middle. The CDR3 here is CASSLVRGAGGGYTF. In nucleotides, the CDR3 is TGTGCCAGCAGCCTTGTCAGGGGCGCGGGAGGTGGCTACACCTTC. The full variable domain, completed using reference TRBV5-4 and TRBJ1-2, is ETGVTQSPTHLIKTRGQQVTLRCSSQSGHNTVSWYQQALGQGPQFIFQYYREEENGRGNFPPRFSGLQFPNYSSELNVNALELDDSALYLCASSLVRGAGGGYTFGSGTRLTVV.

The V gene is TRBV9, the J gene TRBJ1-1, with D perhaps TRBD1 (5 bases). Trimming left V 3 bases short and J 0 bases short, with 9 bases between. The V gene's germline CDR1 is SGDLS and CDR2 YYNGEE. This CDR3 contains 14 residues. CDR3 sequence: CASSAETVNTEAFF. CDR3 DNA sequence: TGTGCCAGCAGCGCAGAGACAGTGAACACTGAAGCTTTCTTT.

The rearrangement uses TRBV11-2 and TRBJ2-5; D gene unclear. Germline V CDR1 and CDR2: SGHAT, FQNNGV. V shed 5 bases and J shed 5 bases, with 6 bases lying between them. The CDR3 has 11 residues. The CDR3 loop reads CASSPAETQYF. CDR3 bases: TGTGCCAGCAGCCCTGCCGAGACCCAGTACTTC. The whole variable domain, filled in from reference TRBV11-2 and TRBJ2-5, reads EAGVAQSPRYKIIEKRQSVAFWCNPISGHATLYWYQQILGQGPKLLIQFQNNGVVDDSQLPKDRFSAERLKGVDSTLKIQPAKLEDSAVYLCASSPAETQYFGPGTRLLVL.

The V and J genes are TRBV6-6 and TRBJ2-1; the match to TRBD2 covers 11 bases. V lost 6 bases and J lost 3; bases outside the gene matches: 4. There are 15 residues in the CDR3. Germline CDR1 MNHNY, CDR2 SVGAGI (reference sequence). For the CDR3, the DNA is TGTGCCAGCAGATCACTAGCGGGAGTCTACAATGAGCAGTTCTTC. It yields the protein CASRSLAGVYNEQFF.

This sequence joins TRBV7-9 and TRBJ2-7, with 7 nucleotides matching TRBD2. Germline CDR1 and CDR2: SEHNR and FQNEAQ (reference sequence). J was trimmed by 2 bases and V by 4 bases; bases with no gene match: 11. The CDR3 has 16 residues. The CDR3, as DNA: TGTGCCAGCAGCTCGATCCCCGGCGGGAGAACCTACGAGCAGTACTTC. Protein product: CASSSIPGGRTYEQYF.

J is TRBJ2-7 and V is TRBV29-1, with 7 bases aligning to TRBD1. CDR1 and CDR2 (germline): SQVTM, ANQGSEA. The junction had 2 bases not matched to a gene; V was cut back by 3 bases and J by 0 bases. The CDR3 runs to 13 residues. The CDR3 spells CSVDTGDSYEQYF. The CDR3 bases are TGCAGCGTTGATACAGGGGACTCCTACGAGCAGTACTTC.

The chain couples TRBV5-1 to TRBJ2-1, with 9 bases matching TRBD2. The germline V gene has CDR1 SGHRS and CDR2 YFSETQ. Trimming at V came to 4 bases and at J to 1 base, leaving 3 bases not matched to a gene. The CDR3 length is 15 residues. The CDR3: CASSPSGTSYNEQFF. CDR3 DNA sequence: TGCGCCAGCAGCCCTAGCGGGACGTCCTACAATGAGCAGTTCTTC.

This chain uses TRBV7-9 with TRBJ1-2, with 8 bases fitting TRBD1. Germline trimming cut 1 base from V and 6 bases from J; bases unmatched to any gene: 10. The germline gives CDR1 SEHNR, CDR2 FQNEAQ (reference sequence). The CDR3 totals 16 residues. This CDR3 reads CASSLGVGAGGNGYTF. CDR3 nucleotide sequence: TGTGCCAGCAGCTTAGGGGTGGGGGCAGGGGGCAATGGCTACACCTTC.

The chain recombines TRBV5-1 with TRBJ2-2; 7 bases map to TRBD2. Germline V gives CDR1 SGHRS, CDR2 YFSETQ. CDR3 length: 15 amino acids. V lost 2 bases, J lost 7 bases, and 8 bases stayed unmatched. DNA for the CDR3: TGCGCCAGCAGCTTTAGCGGGCGCCCGGGCGGGGAGCTGTTTTTT. This translates into CASSFSGRPGGELFF.